A single sample gave rise to the 30 T cell receptor beta chains below, sequenced in a study of early T cells in non-severe SARS-CoV-2 infection. TCRdb reprocessed the 5' RACE reads via MiXCR and lists one record per CDR3 protein. The sample includes more than 45,000 distinct CDR3 sequences, around 12% of them seen just once. The source material was whole blood. All receptors come from an adult who was a healthcare worker with PCR-confirmed SARS-CoV-2 infection or an uninfected control (not recorded which).

This clonotype came up a few times. The V call is TRBV7-9, the J call TRBJ1-1, with D hard to call. Trimming left V 3 bases short and J 6 bases short, with 14 bases between. Germline V lookup: CDR1 SEHNR, CDR2 FQNEAQ (reference sequence). The CDR3 contains 14 residues. In nucleotides, the CDR3 is TGTGCCAGCAGCTTCCCTCCGGCGCGGCCTGAAGCTTTCTTT. This translates into CASSFPPARPEAFF. Drawing the rest from reference TRBV7-9 and TRBJ1-1, the complete variable domain is DTGVSQNPRHKITKRGQNVTFRCDPISEHNRLYWYRQTLGQGPEFLTYFQNEAQLEKSRLLSDRFSAERPKGSFSTLEIQRTEQGDSAMYLCASSFPPARPEAFFGQGTRLTVV.

At least ten counts were recorded for this clonotype. The chain employs TRBV28 and TRBJ2-1; D is unresolved. Germline values: CDR1 MDHEN, CDR2 SYDVKM. V lost 3 bases and J 0 bases, leaving 6 bases between the germline ends. CDR3 length equals 14 residues. CDR3 protein: CASSFRSSYNEQFF. DNA of the CDR3: TGTGCCAGCAGTTTTCGGAGCTCCTACAATGAGCAGTTCTTC.

This clonotype occurred many times. The chain has TRBV18 and TRBJ2-1; D is unresolved. CDR1 and CDR2 (germline): KGHSH, LQKENI. Trimming removed 8 bases at V and 0 bases at J, with 8 bases between. This CDR3 comprises 13 residues. DNA of the CDR3: TGTGCCAGCAGCCCGAGCTCCTACAATGAGCAGTTCTTC. This translates into CASSPSSYNEQFF.

This clonotype appeared many times. V usage is TRBV7-2 and J usage is TRBJ1-3; 9 bases agree with TRBD1. The CDR3 is made up of 16 amino acids. V trimming: 0 bases; J trimming: 3 bases; junction bases outside the gene matches: 3. Germline V lookup: CDR1 SGHTA, CDR2 FQGNSA. The CDR3 is CASSLAQGASGNTIYF. CDR3 nucleotide sequence: TGTGCCAGCAGCTTAGCACAGGGGGCAAGTGGAAACACCATATATTTT.

The chain links TRBV20-1 to TRBJ2-3; D gene uncertain. CDR1 DFQATT and CDR2 SNEGSKA come from the germline V gene (reference sequence). Trimming cost V 0 bases and J 1 base, with 8 bases left between them. This CDR3 has 14 amino acids. The CDR3 bases are TGCAGTGCTAGAGATCTGACTCGCACAGATACGCAGTATTTT. This encodes CSARDLTRTDTQYF.

Note on this clonotype: The junction departs from the called germline gene at one end, perhaps through a read error. CDR3 in amino acids: CASREGLAGDDEQYF. The CDR3 DNA sequence: TGTGCCAGCAGAGAAGGCCTAGCGGGGGATGACGAGCAGTACTTC. The J gene is TRBJ2-7, the V gene TRBV2, with 10 positions matching TRBD2. Germline assignment: CDR1 SNHLY and CDR2 FYNNEI. This CDR3 is 15 amino acids long.

This clonotype showed up many times. The chain is built from TRBV12-3 or TRBV12-4 and TRBJ2-5, with 7 nucleotides matching TRBD2. The CDR3 runs 14 residues. Trimming cost V 3 bases and J 5 bases; bases outside gene matches: 6. The CDR3 nucleotides are TGTGCCAGCAGTTTCGGCGGGAGTTATGAGACCCAGTACTTC. It is translated as CASSFGGSYETQYF.

Many counts were recorded for this clonotype. The chain has TRBV29-1 and TRBJ1-1, with D uncertain. The V end was cut by 3 bases, the J end by 1 base, with 3 bases between. Germline V gene data show CDR1 as SQVTM and CDR2 as ANQGSEA. The CDR3 spans 11 residues. The CDR3 DNA sequence: TGCAGCGTTGAGGGGAACACTGAAGCTTTCTTT. Its translation: CSVEGNTEAFF.

This clonotype occurred many times. The J gene is TRBJ1-5, the V gene TRBV28; 10 bases align to TRBD1. Germline values: CDR1 MDHEN, CDR2 SYDVKM. The J segment lost 4 bases and the V segment lost 6 bases, leaving 9 bases of the junction unmatched. This CDR3 spans 16 amino acids. The CDR3 coding sequence is TGTGCCAGCAGCTCTTCATGGACAGGGGGGAATCAGCCCCAGCATTTT. As protein: CASSSSWTGGNQPQHF.

V usage is TRBV18 and J usage is TRBJ2-7; 7 bases fit TRBD2. With 0 bases clipped from V and 4 bases from J, the junction kept 6 bases outside the gene matches. This CDR3 contains 15 residues. The germline V gene has CDR1 KGHSH and CDR2 LQKENI. The CDR3 DNA reads TGTGCCAGCTCACCACCGGGAGGGCTTCGATACGAGCAGTACTTC. Protein sequence: CASSPPGGLRYEQYF.

This clonotype showed up just a few times. The J gene is TRBJ2-7, the V gene TRBV20-1; D might be TRBD2 (6 bases). V shed 0 bases and J shed 0 bases, with 12 bases lying between them. The germline gives CDR1 DFQATT, CDR2 SNEGSKA (reference sequence). This CDR3 spans 15 amino acids. The CDR3 region is CSARDTSRYSYEQYF. The DNA of the CDR3 is TGCAGTGCTAGAGATACTAGCAGATACTCCTACGAGCAGTACTTC.

The table lists this clonotype with many counts. The chain joins TRBV20-1 to TRBJ2-7, with 8 bases matching TRBD2. Germline V gene sequence: CDR1 DFQATT, CDR2 SNEGSKA (reference sequence). V shed 6 bases, J shed 6 bases, and the junction held 10 bases outside the gene matches. The CDR3 is made up of 13 amino acids. The CDR3 protein is CSATSGRFREQYF. Here the CDR3 DNA reads TGCAGTGCCACGAGCGGGAGATTTCGCGAGCAGTACTTC.

This clonotype occurred a few times. The chain has TRBV7-3 and TRBJ2-3; 8 bases match TRBD2. This CDR3 is built from 15 residues. The J segment lost 1 base and the V segment lost 4 bases, leaving 4 bases of the junction unmatched. Germline CDR1 SGHTA, CDR2 FQGTGA. CDR3 protein: CASSWGTSGTDTQYF. Here the CDR3 DNA reads TGTGCCAGCAGCTGGGGGACTAGTGGCACAGATACGCAGTATTTT. The variable domain in full, completed from reference TRBV7-3 and TRBJ2-3, reads GAGVSQTPSNKVTEKGKYVELRCDPISGHTALYWYRQSLGQGPEFLIYFQGTGAADDSGLPNDRFFAVRPEGSVSTLKIQRTERGDSAVYLCASSWGTSGTDTQYFGPGTRLTVL.

This clonotype has ten or more counts. The CDR3 DNA reads as TGTGCCAGCTCACGGGACAGGGGGATTACAAGCGATGAGCAGTTCTTC. It translates to CASSRDRGITSDEQFF. The rearrangement links TRBV18 to TRBJ2-1; 11 bases line up with TRBD1. J was trimmed by 8 bases and V by 4 bases; bases with no gene match: 10. Per germline, CDR1 KGHSH and CDR2 LQKENI. The CDR3 is made up of 16 amino acids.

This clonotype was counted only a few times. The chain couples TRBV28 to TRBJ1-3, with D possibly being TRBD1 (6 bases). The germline V gene has CDR1 MDHEN and CDR2 SYDVKM. CDR3 length: 15 residues. V was cut by 3 bases and J by 4 bases, with 13 bases left in between. This chain's CDR3 is CASSFRGLFGNTIYF. In DNA form, the CDR3 reads TGTGCCAGCAGTTTCAGGGGATTATTCGGAAACACCATATATTTT.

This clonotype was picked up a small number of times. The chain is built from TRBV6-2 or TRBV6-3 and TRBJ1-5; D gene ambiguous. The CDR3 covers 13 residues. The germline V gene encodes CDR1 MNHEY and CDR2 SVGEGT. Trimming removed 6 bases from V and 0 bases from J, with 6 bases in between. The CDR3, as DNA: TGTGCCAGCAGAGCGGCTAGCAATCAGCCCCAGCATTTT. As protein: CASRAASNQPQHF.

This clonotype was counted only a few times. The chain has TRBV7-6 and TRBJ1-6; D is unclear. CDR3 length: 16 amino acids. Germline assignment: CDR1 SGHVS and CDR2 FNYEAQ. V was trimmed by 5 bases and J by 2 bases, leaving 13 bases between them. The CDR3 coding sequence is TGTGCCAGCAGCCCAAGGGATTTCCCCTATAATTCACCCCTCCACTTT. Translated, it gives CASSPRDFPYNSPLHF.

This clonotype was seen more than once but under ten times. The chain is built from TRBV11-1 and TRBJ2-7; tentatively, D is TRBD1 or TRBD2 (5 bases each). Germline-derived CDR1 and CDR2 are SGHAT and FQDESV (reference sequence). Trimming removed 1 base from V and 5 bases from J, with 12 bases in between. The CDR3 extends over 14 amino acids. The CDR3 coding sequence is TGTGCCAGCAGCTTAGAGAAGGGGAGCCACGAGCAGTACTTC. Protein: CASSLEKGSHEQYF. Supplemented by reference TRBV11-1 and TRBJ2-7, the full variable domain reads EAEVAQSPRYKITEKSQAVAFWCDPISGHATLYWYRQILGQGPELLVQFQDESVVDDSQLPKDRFSAERLKGVDSTLKIQPAELGDSAMYLCASSLEKGSHEQYFGPGTRLTVT.

This clonotype turned up a few times. The rearrangement uses TRBV4-1 and TRBJ2-7; 7 bases fit TRBD2. Trimming removed 1 base from V and 4 bases from J; junction bases left unmatched: 7. This CDR3 has 15 residues. The germline V gene encodes CDR1 MGHRA and CDR2 YSYEKL. The CDR3 region is CASSQGSSGVYEQYF. The CDR3 DNA follows: TGCGCCAGCAGCCAAGGTTCTAGCGGTGTGTACGAGCAGTACTTC.

This clonotype was detected ten times or more. The chain uses TRBV2 and TRBJ1-5; D is undetermined. CDR3 length: 16 amino acids. V was trimmed by 1 base and J by 0 bases, leaving 10 bases between them. Germline lookup yields CDR1 SNHLY and CDR2 FYNNEI. The CDR3 DNA sequence: TGTGCCAGCAGTGAAGATGCGGCAGTTAGCAATCAGCCCCAGCATTTT. Translated: CASSEDAAVSNQPQHF.

This clonotype was recorded once. This rearrangement joins TRBV14 to TRBJ2-5; the D gene is possibly TRBD2 (5 bases). Germline V gene sequence: CDR1 SGHDN, CDR2 FVKESK. This CDR3 has 14 amino acids. V lost 4 bases, J lost 0 bases, and 9 bases lay in between. As DNA, the CDR3 is TGTGCCAGCAGCCCGGAGGCGGACCAAGAGACCCAGTACTTC. Translated: CASSPEADQETQYF.

In its sample, this clonotype was seen a few times. The chain carries TRBV24-1 and TRBJ2-5; D not certain. The CDR3 runs 13 residues. Trimming took off 7 bases at V and 4 bases at J, with 12 bases between the two ends. Germline-derived CDR1 and CDR2 are KGHDR and SFDVKD. CDR3 loop: CATSAPYLETQYF. The CDR3 DNA reads TGTGCCACCAGCGCCCCCTATTTAGAGACCCAGTACTTC.

This clonotype was seen many times. The CDR3 protein is CASSLSGSSPLHF. CDR3 coding DNA: TGTGCCAGCAGTCTATCGGGGAGTTCACCCCTCCACTTT. The chain joins TRBV7-9 to TRBJ1-6; D call uncertain. Germline V gene sequence: CDR1 SEHNR, CDR2 FQNEAQ (reference sequence). Between the trimmed V and J ends, which lost 6 bases and 9 bases, there was a span of 12 bases. This CDR3 is 13 amino acids long.

This clonotype has a handful of counts. The rearrangement joins TRBV29-1 to TRBJ2-3; possibly TRBD1 or TRBD2 for D (5 bases each). V was pared by 3 bases and J by 0 bases, with 7 bases between. The CDR3 totals 13 residues. Per germline, CDR1 SQVTM and CDR2 ANQGSEA. The CDR3 reads CSVDGASTDTQYF. As DNA, the CDR3 is TGCAGCGTTGACGGGGCTAGCACAGATACGCAGTATTTT.

This chain links TRBV20-1 with TRBJ1-4, with 7 bases aligning to TRBD1. The CDR3 extends over 16 amino acids. Germline-derived CDR1 and CDR2 are DFQATT and SNEGSKA (reference sequence). V trimming: 2 bases; J trimming: 4 bases; junction bases outside the gene matches: 10. Here the CDR3 DNA reads TGCAGTGCTAGACCCACCCGGGACAGCCATAATGAAAAACTGTTTTTT. Translation: CSARPTRDSHNEKLFF.

This clonotype was recorded many times. The CDR3 reads CASSSRQTNNYGYTF. CDR3 DNA sequence: TGTGCCAGCAGCAGCCGACAGACTAACAACTATGGCTACACCTTC. The chain employs TRBV7-2 and TRBJ1-2; D possibly corresponds to TRBD1 (5 bases). Germline V lookup: CDR1 SGHTA, CDR2 FQGNSA. CDR3 length: 15 residues. Trimming cost V 5 bases and J 2 bases, with 15 bases left between them.

This clonotype was seen a few times. The J gene is TRBJ2-2, the V gene TRBV18, with D perhaps TRBD2 (6 bases). This CDR3 is 18 amino acids long. The V gene's germline CDR1 is KGHSH and CDR2 LQKENI. V gave up 2 bases and J gave up 3 bases, with 19 bases separating them. The CDR3 loop is CASSPVVVGGGYTGELFF. The CDR3 coding sequence is TGTGCCAGCTCACCAGTGGTTGTCGGGGGAGGATACACCGGGGAGCTGTTTTTT.

At least ten counts were recorded for this clonotype. V usage is TRBV7-9 and J usage is TRBJ2-7, with 7 bases that match TRBD2. Germline CDR1 reads SEHNR; CDR2 reads FQNEAQ (reference sequence). This CDR3 has 15 amino acids. Trimming removed 5 bases from V and 0 bases from J; junction bases left unmatched: 7. CDR3 amino acids: CASSQRDHASYEQYF. Here the CDR3 DNA reads TGTGCCAGCAGCCAGCGGGACCACGCCTCCTACGAGCAGTACTTC. Drawing the rest from reference TRBV7-9 and TRBJ2-7, the complete variable domain is DTGVSQNPRHKITKRGQNVTFRCDPISEHNRLYWYRQTLGQGPEFLTYFQNEAQLEKSRLLSDRFSAERPKGSFSTLEIQRTEQGDSAMYLCASSQRDHASYEQYFGPGTRLTVT.

This chain links TRBV4-1 with TRBJ2-2, with a weak D call TRBD1 (5 bases). Germline V gene sequence: CDR1 MGHRA, CDR2 YSYEKL. The CDR3 runs to 13 residues. The V and J ends lost 8 bases and 1 base respectively, with 8 bases between them. Written as DNA, the CDR3 is TGCGCCAGCCAGGACAAGAACACCGGGGAGCTGTTTTTT. Translated: CASQDKNTGELFF.

This chain connects TRBV4-2 to TRBJ2-1; D is possibly TRBD1 (5 bases). With 0 bases removed from V and 9 bases from J, the gap between germline ends came to 18 bases. The CDR3 is 16 amino acids. Germline V lookup: CDR1 LGHNA, CDR2 YNFKEQ. Here the CDR3 reads CASSQELGLGAIEQFF. The CDR3 DNA sequence: TGTGCCAGCAGCCAAGAGCTGGGGCTAGGGGCGATTGAGCAGTTCTTC.